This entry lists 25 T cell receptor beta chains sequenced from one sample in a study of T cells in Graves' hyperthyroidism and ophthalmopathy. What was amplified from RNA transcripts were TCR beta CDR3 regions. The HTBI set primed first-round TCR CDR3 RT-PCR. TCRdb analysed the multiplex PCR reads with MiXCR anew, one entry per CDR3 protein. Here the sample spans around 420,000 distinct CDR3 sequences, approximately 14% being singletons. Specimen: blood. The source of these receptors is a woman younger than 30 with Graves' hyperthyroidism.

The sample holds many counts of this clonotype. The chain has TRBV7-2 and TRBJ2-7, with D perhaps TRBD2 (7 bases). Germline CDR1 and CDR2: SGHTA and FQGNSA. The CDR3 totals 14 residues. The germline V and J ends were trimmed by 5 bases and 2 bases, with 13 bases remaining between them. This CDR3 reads CASSPRGGPYEQYF. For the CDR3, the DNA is TGTGCCAGCAGCCCAAGGGGGGGCCCCTACGAGCAGTACTTC.

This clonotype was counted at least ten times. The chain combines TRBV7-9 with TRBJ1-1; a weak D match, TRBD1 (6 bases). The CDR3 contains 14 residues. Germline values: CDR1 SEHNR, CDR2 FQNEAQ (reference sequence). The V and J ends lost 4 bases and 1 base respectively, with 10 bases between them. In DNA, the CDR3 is TGTGCCAGCAGCTCTGGACAGCCGAACACTGAAGCTTTCTTT. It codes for CASSSGQPNTEAFF.

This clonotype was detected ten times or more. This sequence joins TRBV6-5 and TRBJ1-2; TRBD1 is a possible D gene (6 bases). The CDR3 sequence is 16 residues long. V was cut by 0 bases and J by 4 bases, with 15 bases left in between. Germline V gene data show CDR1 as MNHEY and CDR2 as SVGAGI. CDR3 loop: CASSYSRGVAGYGYTF. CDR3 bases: TGTGCCAGCAGTTACTCCAGGGGAGTAGCTGGCTATGGCTACACCTTC.

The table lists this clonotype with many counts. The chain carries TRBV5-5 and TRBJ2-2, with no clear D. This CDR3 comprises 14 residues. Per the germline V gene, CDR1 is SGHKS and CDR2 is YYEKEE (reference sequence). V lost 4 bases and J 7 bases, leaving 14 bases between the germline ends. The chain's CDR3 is CASSGRSTDGELFF. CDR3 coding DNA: TGTGCCAGCAGCGGCCGGTCTACCGACGGGGAGCTGTTTTTT.

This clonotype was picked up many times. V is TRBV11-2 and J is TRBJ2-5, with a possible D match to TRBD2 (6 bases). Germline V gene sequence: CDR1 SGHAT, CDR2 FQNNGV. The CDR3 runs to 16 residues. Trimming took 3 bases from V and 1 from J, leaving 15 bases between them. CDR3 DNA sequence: TGTGCCAGCAGCTTCATGGGAGGCGCCTCCCAAGAGACCCAGTACTTC. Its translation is CASSFMGGASQETQYF.

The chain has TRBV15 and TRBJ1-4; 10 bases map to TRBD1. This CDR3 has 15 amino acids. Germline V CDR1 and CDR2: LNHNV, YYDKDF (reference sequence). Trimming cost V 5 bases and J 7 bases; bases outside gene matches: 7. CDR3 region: CATSSRGTGVEKLFF. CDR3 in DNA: TGTGCCACCAGCTCGAGAGGGACAGGGGTTGAAAAACTGTTTTTT.

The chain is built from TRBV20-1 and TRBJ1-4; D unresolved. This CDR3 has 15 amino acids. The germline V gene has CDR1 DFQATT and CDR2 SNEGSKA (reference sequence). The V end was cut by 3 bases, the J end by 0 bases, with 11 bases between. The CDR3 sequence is CSARPVGATNEKLFF. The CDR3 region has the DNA TGCAGTGCTAGGCCCGTGGGAGCAACTAATGAAAAACTGTTTTTT.

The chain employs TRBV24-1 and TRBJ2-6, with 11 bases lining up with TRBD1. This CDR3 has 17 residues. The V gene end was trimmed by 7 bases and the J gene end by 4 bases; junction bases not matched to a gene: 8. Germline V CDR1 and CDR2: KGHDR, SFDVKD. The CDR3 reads CATSLGQGESGANVLTF. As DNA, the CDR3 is TGTGCCACCAGCTTGGGACAGGGGGAAAGCGGGGCCAACGTCCTGACTTTC.

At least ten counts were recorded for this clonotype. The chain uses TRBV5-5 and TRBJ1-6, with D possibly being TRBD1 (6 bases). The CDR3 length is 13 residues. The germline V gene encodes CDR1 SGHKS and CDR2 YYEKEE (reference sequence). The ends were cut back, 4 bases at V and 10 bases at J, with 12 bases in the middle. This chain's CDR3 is CASSRTQGSPLHF. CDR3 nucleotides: TGTGCCAGCAGCCGGACTCAGGGGTCACCCCTCCACTTT.

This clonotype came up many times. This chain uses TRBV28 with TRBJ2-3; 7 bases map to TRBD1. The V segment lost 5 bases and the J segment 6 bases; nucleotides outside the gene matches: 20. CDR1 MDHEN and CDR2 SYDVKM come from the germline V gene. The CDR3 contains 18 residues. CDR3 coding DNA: TGTGCCAGCAGTCCAATGGCCCCAACCCGGGACAGAAGGGATACGCAGTATTTT. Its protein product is CASSPMAPTRDRRDTQYF. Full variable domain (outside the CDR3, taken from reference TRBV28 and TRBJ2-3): DVKVTQSSRYLVKRTGEKVFLECVQDMDHENMFWYRQDPGLGLRLIYFSYDVKMKEKGDIPEGYSVSREKKERFSLILESASTNQTSMYLCASSPMAPTRDRRDTQYFGPGTRLTVL.

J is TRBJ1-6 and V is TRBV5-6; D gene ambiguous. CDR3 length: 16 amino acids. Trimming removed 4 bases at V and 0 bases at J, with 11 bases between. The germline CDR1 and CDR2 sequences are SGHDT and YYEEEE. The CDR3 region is CASSPGIGSYNSPLHF. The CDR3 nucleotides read TGTGCCAGCAGCCCCGGAATCGGCTCCTATAATTCACCCCTCCACTTT.

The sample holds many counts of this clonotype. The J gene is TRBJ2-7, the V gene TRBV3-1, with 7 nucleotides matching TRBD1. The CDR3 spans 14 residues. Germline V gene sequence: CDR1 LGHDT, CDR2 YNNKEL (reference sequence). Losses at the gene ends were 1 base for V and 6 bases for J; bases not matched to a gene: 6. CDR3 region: CASSQGTGFGEQYF. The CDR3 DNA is TGTGCCAGCAGCCAAGGGACAGGTTTCGGCGAGCAGTACTTC.

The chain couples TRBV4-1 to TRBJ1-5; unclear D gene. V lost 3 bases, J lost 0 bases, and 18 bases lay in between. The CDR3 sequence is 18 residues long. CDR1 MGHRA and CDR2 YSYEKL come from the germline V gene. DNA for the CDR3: TGCGCCAGCAGCCAGCTCCCTCTTGGACCGTATAGCAATCAGCCCCAGCATTTT. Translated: CASSQLPLGPYSNQPQHF.

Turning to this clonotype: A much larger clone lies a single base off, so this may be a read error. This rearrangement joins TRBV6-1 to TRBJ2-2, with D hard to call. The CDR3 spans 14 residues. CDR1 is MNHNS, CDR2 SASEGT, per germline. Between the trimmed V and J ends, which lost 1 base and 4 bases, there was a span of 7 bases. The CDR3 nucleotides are TGTGCCAGCAGTGAAGGACCGGGCACCGGGGAGCTGTTTTTT. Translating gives CASSEGPGTGELFF.

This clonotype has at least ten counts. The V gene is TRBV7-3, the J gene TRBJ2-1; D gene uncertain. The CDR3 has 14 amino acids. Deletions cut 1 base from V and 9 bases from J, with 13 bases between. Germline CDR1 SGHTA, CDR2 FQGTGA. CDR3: CASSLNPSSGEQFF. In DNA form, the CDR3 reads TGTGCCAGCAGCTTAAATCCCTCATCGGGTGAGCAGTTCTTC.

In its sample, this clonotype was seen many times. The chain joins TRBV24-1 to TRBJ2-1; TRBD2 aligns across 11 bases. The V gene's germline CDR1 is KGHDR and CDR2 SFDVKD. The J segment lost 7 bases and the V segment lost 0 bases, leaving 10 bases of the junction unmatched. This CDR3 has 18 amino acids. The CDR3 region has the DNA TGTGCCACCAGTGATTTGAGGGAATTAGCGGGAGGGCAGAATGAGCAGTTCTTC. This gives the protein CATSDLRELAGGQNEQFF.

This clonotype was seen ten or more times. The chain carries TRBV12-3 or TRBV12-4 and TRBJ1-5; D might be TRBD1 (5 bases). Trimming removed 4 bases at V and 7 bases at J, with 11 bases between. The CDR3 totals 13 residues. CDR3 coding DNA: TGTGCCAGCAGTTCTCGCCCAGGGCAGCCCCAGCATTTT. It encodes CASSSRPGQPQHF.

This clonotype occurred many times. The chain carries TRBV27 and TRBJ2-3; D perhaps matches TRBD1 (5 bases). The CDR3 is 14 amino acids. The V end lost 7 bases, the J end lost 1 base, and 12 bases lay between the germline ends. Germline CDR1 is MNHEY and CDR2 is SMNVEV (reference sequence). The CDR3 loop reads CASIGGAGTDTQYF. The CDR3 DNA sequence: TGTGCCAGCATAGGTGGGGCCGGCACAGATACGCAGTATTTT.

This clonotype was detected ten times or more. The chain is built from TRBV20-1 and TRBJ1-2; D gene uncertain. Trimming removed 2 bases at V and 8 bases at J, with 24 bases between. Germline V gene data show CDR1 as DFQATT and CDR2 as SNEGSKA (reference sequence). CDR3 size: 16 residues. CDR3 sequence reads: CSARTREGLIKVGYTF. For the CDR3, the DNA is TGCAGTGCTAGAACAAGAGAAGGGCTTATTAAGGTGGGCTACACCTTC.

The CDR3 here is CASRLEGSNYEQYF. The DNA of the CDR3 is TGTGCCAGCAGACTCGAGGGCTCTAACTACGAGCAGTACTTC. The chain joins TRBV28 to TRBJ2-7, with a weak D call TRBD2 (5 bases). The V and J ends lost 6 bases and 3 bases respectively, with 15 bases between them. Germline CDR1 reads MDHEN; CDR2 reads SYDVKM. There are 14 residues in the CDR3.

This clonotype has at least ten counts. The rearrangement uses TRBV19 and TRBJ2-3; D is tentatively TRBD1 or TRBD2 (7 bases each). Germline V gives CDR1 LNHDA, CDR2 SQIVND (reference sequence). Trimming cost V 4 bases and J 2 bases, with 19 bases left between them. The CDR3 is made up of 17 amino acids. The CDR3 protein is CASSTYRGGEVTDTQYF. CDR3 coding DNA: TGTGCCAGTAGTACCTACAGGGGAGGGGAGGTCACAGATACGCAGTATTTT.

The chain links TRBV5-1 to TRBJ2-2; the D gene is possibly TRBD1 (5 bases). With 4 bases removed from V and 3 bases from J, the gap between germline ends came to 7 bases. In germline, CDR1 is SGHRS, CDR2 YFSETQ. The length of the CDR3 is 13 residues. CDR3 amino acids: CASSVQDTGELFF. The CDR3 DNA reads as TGCGCCAGCAGCGTACAGGACACCGGGGAGCTGTTTTTT.

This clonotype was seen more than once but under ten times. CDR3 in DNA: TGTGCCAGCAGTCCCTCGGGGGCCAGGGAGCAGTATTTT. Its protein is CASSPSGAREQYF. The chain recombines TRBV6-2 or TRBV6-3 with TRBJ2-3; TRBD1 or TRBD2 may be the D gene (6 bases each). The V gene's germline CDR1 is MNHEY and CDR2 SVGEGT. V lost 5 bases, J lost 11 bases, and 17 bases lay in between. CDR3 length: 13 amino acids.

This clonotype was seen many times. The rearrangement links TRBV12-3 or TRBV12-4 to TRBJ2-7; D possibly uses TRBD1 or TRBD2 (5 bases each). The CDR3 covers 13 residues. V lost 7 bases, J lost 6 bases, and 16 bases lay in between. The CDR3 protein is CASNRDGLGEQYF. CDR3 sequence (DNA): TGTGCCAGCAACCGGGACGGCCTCGGCGAGCAGTACTTC.

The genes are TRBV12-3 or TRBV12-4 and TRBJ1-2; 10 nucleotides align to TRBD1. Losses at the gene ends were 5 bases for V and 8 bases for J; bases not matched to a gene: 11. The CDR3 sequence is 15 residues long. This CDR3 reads CASSQGQGISWGYTF. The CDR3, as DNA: TGTGCCAGCAGTCAGGGACAGGGGATAAGCTGGGGCTACACCTTC.